These 30 T cell receptor beta chains share one sample of origin, sequenced in a study of molecular identifiers for immune sequencing clone quantification. TCRdb re-called the PCR reads through MiXCR, storing one row per CDR3 protein. The sample contains fewer than 350,000 distinct CDR3 sequences, roughly a fifth of which appear only once. The specimen sequenced was naive CD8+ T cells from blood, with Jurkat cell RNA spiked in. Sample subset: FACS-sorted CD8+CD4-CCR7+CD45RA+ naive T cells. The receptors derive from a human donor in good health. Some libraries in this study had Jurkat cell RNA spiked in.

As concerns this clonotype: A read error may explain this, as a much larger clone is one base away. This CDR3 reads CASRPWDKATETQYF. The CDR3 DNA sequence: TGTGCCAGCAGACCCTGGGACAAGGCGACGGAGACCCAGTACTTC. The gene calls are TRBV7-2 and TRBJ2-5, with D possibly TRBD1 on 6 matching bases. V was shortened by 6 bases and J by 5 bases, with 19 bases between the two germline ends. The CDR3 has 15 amino acids. Germline V gene sequence: CDR1 SGHTA, CDR2 FQGNSA. Supplemented by reference TRBV7-2 and TRBJ2-5, the full variable domain reads GAGVSQSPSNKVTEKGKDVELRCDPISGHTALYWYRQSLGQGLEFLIYFQGNSAPDKSGLPSDRFSAERTGGSVSTLTIQRTQQEDSAVYLCASRPWDKATETQYFGPGTRLLVL.

Comments on this clonotype: The junction and the germline gene differ at one end; a read error may be behind it. The V and J genes are TRBV24-1 and TRBJ2-1; 11 bases align to TRBD2. Germline-derived CDR1 and CDR2 are KGHDR and SFDVKD. The CDR3 sequence is 15 residues long. This chain's CDR3 is CATSAELAGVQEQLF. The CDR3 coding sequence is TGTGCCACCAGTGCGGAACTAGCGGGAGTACAGGAGCAGCTCTTC.

The V call is TRBV2, the J call TRBJ1-2, with D hard to call. CDR3 length equals 14 residues. Germline V lookup: CDR1 SNHLY, CDR2 FYNNEI. The V end lost 4 bases, the J end lost 12 bases, and 21 bases lay between the germline ends. The CDR3 loop reads CASSGGSGGLRHTF. CDR3 nucleotides: TGTGCCAGCAGTGGTGGCTCAGGAGGACTGAGGCACACCTTC.

This clonotype was counted many times. The rearrangement uses TRBV6-5 and TRBJ2-2; TRBD1 is a possible D gene (5 bases). V was clipped by 0 bases and J by 4 bases, with 9 bases between them. Germline V lookup: CDR1 MNHEY, CDR2 SVGAGI. This CDR3 contains 15 residues. CDR3: CASSYSFQGTGELFF. The CDR3 DNA sequence: TGTGCCAGCAGTTACTCGTTTCAGGGCACCGGGGAGCTGTTTTTT.

This clonotype was detected once. This could be a read error, since a much larger clone is one nucleotide away. The V gene is TRBV2, the J gene TRBJ1-4; D might be TRBD1 (6 bases). This CDR3 is built from 14 residues. V was shortened by 6 bases and J by 7 bases, with 15 bases between the two germline ends. Per germline, CDR1 SNHLY and CDR2 FYNNEI. CDR3 DNA sequence: TGTGCCAGCAGCCACCCGGGGGCCGGTGAAAAACTGTTTTTT. It translates to CASSHPGAGEKLFF.

This clonotype was seen many times. The chain combines TRBV2 with TRBJ2-1; no reliable D call. Germline values: CDR1 SNHLY, CDR2 FYNNEI. The CDR3 runs 15 residues. V was cut by 0 bases and J by 5 bases, with 11 bases left in between. In DNA form, the CDR3 reads TGTGCCAGCAGTGAAGCGCCTGGCCCCCACAATGAGCAGTTCTTC. As protein: CASSEAPGPHNEQFF.

For this clonotype: A read error may explain this, as a much larger clone is one base away. The chain combines TRBV5-5 with TRBJ2-7, with TRBD1 matching 8 bases. J lost 7 bases, V lost 3 bases, and 18 bases had no gene match. The germline V gene has CDR1 SGHKS and CDR2 YYEKEE (reference sequence). The CDR3 has 17 amino acids. DNA for the CDR3: TGTGCCAGCAGCTGGACCCAGGGGGCAGCCCATTACAATGAGCAGTACTTC. This codes for CASSWTQGAAHYNEQYF.

The chain combines TRBV12-3 or TRBV12-4 with TRBJ2-7; no reliable D call. The CDR3 extends over 12 amino acids. The V gene lost 5 bases and the J gene lost 7 bases, with 12 bases spanning the gap. CDR3 in amino acids: CASSPNYNEQYF. The CDR3 nucleotides read TGTGCCAGCAGTCCAAATTACAATGAGCAGTACTTC.

The V call is TRBV9, the J call TRBJ2-3; maybe TRBD1 (6 bases). Germline CDR1 SGDLS, CDR2 YYNGEE. This CDR3 spans 16 amino acids. Deletions cut 4 bases from V and 6 bases from J, with 21 bases between. The CDR3 region is CASSSVEGVPWDTQYF. The CDR3 DNA follows: TGTGCCAGCAGCTCCGTCGAGGGGGTCCCCTGGGATACGCAGTATTTT.

At least ten counts were recorded for this clonotype. The genes are TRBV7-6 and TRBJ2-6; 9 positions agree with TRBD1. The CDR3 has 19 amino acids. The germline CDR1 and CDR2 sequences are SGHVS and FNYEAQ. Trimming cost V 0 bases and J 0 bases; bases outside gene matches: 6. The CDR3 DNA reads TGTGCCAGCAGCTTAGCGAGGGGACAGGGTTCCTCTGGGGCCAACGTCCTGACTTTC. Amino acids: CASSLARGQGSSGANVLTF.

Many counts were recorded for this clonotype. V is TRBV4-1 and J is TRBJ2-2, with D possibly being TRBD1 or TRBD2 (5 bases each). Per germline, CDR1 MGHRA and CDR2 YSYEKL. The V end was cut by 5 bases, the J end by 5 bases, with 9 bases between. This CDR3 region has 13 residues. The CDR3 is CASSTGLTGELFF. The CDR3 DNA follows: TGCGCCAGCAGCACGGGGCTAACCGGGGAGCTGTTTTTT.

Concerning this clonotype itself: This may be a read error: a much more frequent sequence differs by one nucleotide. Without the conserved terminal phenylalanine or tryptophan, this CDR3 likely stems from a read error. This chain joins TRBV5-6 and TRBJ2-3; D may be TRBD1 (5 bases). The V gene's germline CDR1 is SGHDT and CDR2 YYEEEE. The CDR3 totals 13 residues. Trimming removed 3 bases at V and 4 bases at J, with 9 bases between. The CDR3 protein is CASSSGQSDTQYC. Written as DNA, the CDR3 is TGTGCCAGCAGCTCTGGACAATCAGATACGCAGTATTGT.

The rearrangement links TRBV19 to TRBJ2-1; either TRBD1 or TRBD2 may fit D (6 bases each). With 5 bases removed from V and 4 bases from J, the gap between germline ends came to 12 bases. Germline CDR1 is LNHDA and CDR2 is SQIVND (reference sequence). This CDR3 contains 14 residues. The CDR3 DNA sequence: TGTGCCAGTAGTTACGGGGGCACTTACAATGAGCAGTTCTTC. Translating gives CASSYGGTYNEQFF.

The chain uses TRBV18 and TRBJ2-5; D is unresolved. V was shortened by 2 bases and J by 1 base, with 5 bases between the two germline ends. The CDR3 length is 13 residues. Germline CDR1 is KGHSH and CDR2 is LQKENI. CDR3 sequence (DNA): TGTGCCAGCTCACCAGAACTCCAAGAGACCCAGTACTTC. Translated: CASSPELQETQYF.

This clonotype has ten or more counts. The V gene is TRBV4-3, the J gene TRBJ2-3; tentative D call: TRBD1 (6 bases). Germline-derived CDR1 and CDR2 are LGHNA and YSLEER. CDR3 length: 16 amino acids. Trimming pared 1 base from V and 3 bases from J, leaving 14 bases between. CDR3 sequence reads: CASSQALGQPTDTQYF. DNA of the CDR3: TGCGCCAGCAGCCAAGCGTTAGGACAGCCAACAGATACGCAGTATTTT.

This clonotype occurred many times. The V call is TRBV6-5, the J call TRBJ2-5; D might be TRBD1 or TRBD2, each matching 5 bases. Germline V gene lookup returns CDR1 MNHEY and CDR2 SVGAGI. CDR3 size: 15 residues. V lost 0 bases and J 5 bases, leaving 13 bases between the germline ends. The CDR3 here is CASSYSMGVIETQYF. CDR3 coding DNA: TGTGCCAGCAGTTACTCGATGGGGGTAATCGAGACCCAGTACTTC.

This clonotype was recorded many times. This chain connects TRBV28 to TRBJ2-4; TRBD1 agrees at 8 bases. The J segment lost 1 base and the V segment lost 5 bases, leaving 7 bases of the junction unmatched. CDR1 and CDR2 from the germline V gene are MDHEN and SYDVKM. This CDR3 has 16 amino acids. CDR3 sequence (DNA): TGTGCCAGCAGTGTGACAGGGGTAGGGGCCAAAAACATTCAGTACTTC. It yields the protein CASSVTGVGAKNIQYF. Looking up the rest from reference TRBV28 and TRBJ2-4 gives the full variable domain: DVKVTQSSRYLVKRTGEKVFLECVQDMDHENMFWYRQDPGLGLRLIYFSYDVKMKEKGDIPEGYSVSREKKERFSLILESASTNQTSMYLCASSVTGVGAKNIQYFGAGTRLSVL.

This clonotype appeared many times. The V and J genes are TRBV28 and TRBJ1-2; TRBD1 agrees at 8 bases. Per the germline V gene, CDR1 is MDHEN and CDR2 is SYDVKM. Trimming removed 4 bases from V and 5 bases from J; junction bases left unmatched: 9. This CDR3 comprises 15 residues. DNA of the CDR3: TGTGCCAGCAGTTCCCGGGGACAGGTGCGATATGGCTACACCTTC. Protein product: CASSSRGQVRYGYTF.

This clonotype has a count of ten or more. The J gene is TRBJ2-5, the V gene TRBV29-1, with 12 bases that match TRBD1. This CDR3 is 14 amino acids long. V lost 3 bases, J lost 5 bases, and 4 bases stayed unmatched. Germline loops: CDR1 SQVTM, CDR2 ANQGSEA. The DNA for the CDR3 is TGCAGCGTTGAGGGGGACAGGGGGCATGAGACCCAGTACTTC. Translation: CSVEGDRGHETQYF.

This clonotype was counted a few times. V usage is TRBV6-1 and J usage is TRBJ2-1; D might be TRBD2 (5 bases). V gave up 1 base and J gave up 0 bases, with 10 bases separating them. The CDR3 length is 16 residues. CDR1 is MNHNS, CDR2 SASEGT, per germline. The CDR3 is CASSEVRENSYNEQFF. The DNA of the CDR3 is TGTGCCAGCAGTGAAGTAAGGGAGAACTCCTACAATGAGCAGTTCTTC.

V gene TRBV7-9 combines with J gene TRBJ2-3; a possible D gene is TRBD1 (6 bases). V shed 0 bases and J shed 0 bases, with 13 bases lying between them. Germline V gives CDR1 SEHNR, CDR2 FQNEAQ (reference sequence). This CDR3 is 17 amino acids long. The CDR3 DNA sequence: TGTGCCAGCAGCTTAGCCCTTGAGGGGGAGAGCACAGATACGCAGTATTTT. The encoded protein is CASSLALEGESTDTQYF.

Ten or more counts support this clonotype. The chain links TRBV7-6 to TRBJ1-5, with 10 bases identical to TRBD1. CDR3 length equals 16 residues. The germline V gene encodes CDR1 SGHVS and CDR2 FNYEAQ. Germline trimming cut 2 bases from V and 4 bases from J; bases unmatched to any gene: 5. The CDR3, as DNA: TGTGCCAGCAGCTTACGCCCGGGACAGGGGAATCAGCCCCAGCATTTT. Protein product: CASSLRPGQGNQPQHF.

Ten or more counts support this clonotype. The chain uses TRBV4-3 and TRBJ2-1; 7 bases are shared with TRBD1. The CDR3 extends over 18 amino acids. Germline-derived CDR1 and CDR2 are LGHNA and YSLEER. The trim removed 1 base at V and 0 bases at J, leaving 9 bases unmatched. The CDR3 DNA follows: TGCGCCAGCAGCCAAGGAACGGTACAGGGGAGCTCCTACAATGAGCAGTTCTTC. As protein: CASSQGTVQGSSYNEQFF.

As for this clonotype: A much larger clone lies one base from this, so it may be a read error. CDR3 sequence (DNA): TGCAGCGTAGGGCACGGGGATCAGCGGGCTGAAGCTTTCTTT. Translated, it gives CSVGHGDQRAEAFF. This sequence joins TRBV20-1 and TRBJ1-1, with D hard to call. The CDR3 extends over 14 amino acids. CDR1 is DFQATT and CDR2 is SNEGSKA in the germline V gene (reference sequence).

This clonotype was counted many times. This chain uses TRBV6-5 with TRBJ2-7; either TRBD1 or TRBD2 may supply D (5 bases each). This CDR3 is 13 amino acids long. The germline CDR1 and CDR2 sequences are MNHEY and SVGAGI. V shed 2 bases and J shed 4 bases, with 9 bases lying between them. The CDR3 DNA sequence: TGTGCCAGCAGTTACGGGGACGTATACGAGCAGTACTTC. Translating gives CASSYGDVYEQYF.

This clonotype has ten or more counts. V is TRBV7-2 and J is TRBJ2-1; 7 bases map to TRBD2. CDR1 and CDR2 from the germline V gene are SGHTA and FQGNSA. The length of the CDR3 is 17 residues. Losses at the gene ends were 1 base for V and 0 bases for J; bases not matched to a gene: 6. This CDR3 reads CASSLGVAGSSYNEQFF. CDR3 DNA: TGTGCCAGCAGCTTAGGGGTAGCGGGTAGCTCCTACAATGAGCAGTTCTTC.

This clonotype appeared many times. DNA of the CDR3: TGTGCCAGCAGCACGGGGCTGGATAGGACTGAAGCTTTCTTT. This encodes CASSTGLDRTEAFF. The chain recombines TRBV5-6 with TRBJ1-1, with D maybe TRBD1 (5 bases). CDR1 and CDR2 (germline): SGHDT, YYEEEE. This CDR3 comprises 14 residues. V was clipped by 4 bases and J by 5 bases, with 15 bases between them.

This clonotype was seen repeatedly, ten times or more. The rearrangement joins TRBV20-1 to TRBJ2-3; D is possibly TRBD1 (5 bases). This CDR3 is 13 amino acids long. From germline, CDR1 is DFQATT and CDR2 SNEGSKA (reference sequence). V shed 3 bases and J shed 6 bases, with 13 bases lying between them. The CDR3 sequence: CSARTVGRDTQYF. As DNA, the CDR3 is TGCAGTGCTAGGACAGTCGGAAGGGATACGCAGTATTTT.

As to this clonotype: A much larger clone differs from this one at a single base, so this may be a read error. V and J are TRBV11-2 and TRBJ2-1, with a tentative D call TRBD2 (5 bases). The V and J ends lost 1 base and 1 base respectively, with 8 bases between them. Germline values: CDR1 SGHAT, CDR2 FQNNGV. CDR3 size: 15 residues. CDR3 sequence: CASSLVEGSYNEQFF. The CDR3 DNA follows: TGTGCCAGCAGCTTAGTCGAGGGATCCTACAATGAGCAGTTCTTC.

Points on this clonotype: This could be a read error, since a much larger clone is one nucleotide away. This chain uses TRBV9 with TRBJ2-3; D is possibly TRBD1 (5 bases). The CDR3 consists of 17 residues. Germline CDR1 reads SGDLS; CDR2 reads YYNGEE. V gave up 0 bases and J gave up 2 bases, with 16 bases separating them. The CDR3 DNA follows: TGTGCCAGCAGCGTAGCTACTCAGGGATCTATCACAGATACGCAGTATTTT. It is translated as CASSVATQGSITDTQYF. The full variable domain, its missing parts supplied by reference TRBV9 and TRBJ2-3, is DSGVTQTPKHLITATGQRVTLRCSPRSGDLSVYWYQQSLDQGLQFLIQYYNGEERAKGNILERFSAQQFPDLHSELNLSSLELGDSALYFCASSVATQGSITDTQYFGPGTRLTVL.